The entry that follows covers one TCR beta chain sequence. As yet, its antigen is unknown. Germline and junction disagree at one end, which may indicate a read error. TCRdb redid the calling of the PCR reads with MiXCR, one entry per CDR3 protein. The sample contains about half a million distinct CDR3 sequences, about a fifth of which appear only once. This entry belongs to a study of molecular identifiers for immune sequencing clone quantification. Across the study: Naive CD8 RNA (around 20,000 or 100,000 cells) was divided into five aliquots, with four sequenced. General study findings and limits: Clones that had above 20 RNA copies took up over 97% of effector molecules but under 1% in naive cells. Sizes of highly expanded clones could be underestimated through identical TCRs sharing a barcode.

Germline loops: CDR1 MNHEY, CDR2 SMNVEV (reference sequence). The CDR3 sequence is 16 residues long. The TCR originated in a human donor in good health. Some libraries in this study had Jurkat cell RNA spiked in. The material sequenced was naive CD8+ T cells from blood, with Jurkat cell RNA spiked in. Indicated subset: FACS-sorted CD8+CD4-CCR7+CD45RA+ naive T cells. The chain is built from TRBV27 and TRBJ2-2, with 8 bases matching TRBD1. The CDR3 DNA sequence: TGTGCCAGCAGTTTGGGCAGGGGGCTGAACACCGGGGAGCTGGTTTTT. Translation: CASSLGRGLNTGELVF.